This TCR beta chain appears in the sequencing data of a study of neurological immune-mediated disorders. TCRdb analysed the 5' RACE reads with MiXCR anew, one entry per CDR3 protein. Of about 41,000 distinct CDR3 sequences listed, about 13% are singletons. This clonotype showed up many times. Germline-derived CDR1 and CDR2 are LGHNT and FRNRAP. The CDR3 is made up of 14 amino acids. With 6 bases clipped from V and 6 bases from J, the junction kept 8 bases outside the gene matches. The gene calls are TRBV12-5 and TRBJ2-7, with 10 bases identical to TRBD1. The sequenced material came from PBMCs. The clonotype was recovered from a female donor in good health. The CDR3 region is CASGRQGAYGEQYF. The CDR3, as DNA: TGTGCTAGTGGCCGACAGGGGGCTTATGGCGAGCAGTACTTC. Drawing the rest from reference TRBV12-5 and TRBJ2-7, the complete variable domain is DARVTQTPRHKVTEMGQEVTMRCQPILGHNTVFWYRQTMMQGLELLAYFRNRAPLDDSGMPKDRFSAEMPDATLATLKIQPSEPRDSAVYFCASGRQGAYGEQYFGPGTRLTVT.